These T cell receptor beta chains were read from a single sample in a study of shared T cell receptors in the human thymus. Only in-frame clones appear in the TCRdb table, and some are missing; sequencing was by immunoSEQ multiplex PCR. Of roughly 660,000 clones in the sample, roughly 88% were seen once. These data were also reused for a study on human thymus T cells.

Sequencing was done on a sample of thymocytes. These receptors were collected from a boy younger than two with a congenital heart defect. Both conserved end residues are part of each CDR3. The order of the fields is clone size, D gene, J gene, V gene, CDR3 protein, CDR3 DNA. A D gene is named only where the DNA matches it firmly. Not every row has a clone size; where given, it reads once, few, many or a size class.

abundance: -; d_gene: TRBD1; j_gene: TRBJ1-4; v_gene: TRBV30; CDR3aa: CAWSPTGDQEKLFF; CDR3nt: TGTGCCTGGAGTCCGACAGGGGATCAAGAAAAACTGTTTTTT
abundance: -; d_gene: -; j_gene: TRBJ1-2; v_gene: TRBV28; CDR3aa: CASSRKRGLDGYTF; CDR3nt: TGTGCCAGCAGTCGCAAGAGAGGGTTGGATGGCTACACCTTC
abundance: -; d_gene: -; j_gene: TRBJ2-7; v_gene: TRBV9; CDR3aa: CASSTGPPDYEQYF; CDR3nt: TGTGCCAGCAGCACAGGGCCTCCGGACTACGAGCAGTACTTC
abundance: -; d_gene: -; j_gene: TRBJ1-6; v_gene: TRBV5-4; CDR3aa: CASSHQGIKNSPLHF; CDR3nt: TGTGCCAGCAGCCATCAGGGTATTAAGAATTCACCCCTCCACTTT
abundance: -; d_gene: -; j_gene: TRBJ1-1; v_gene: TRBV5-1; CDR3aa: CASSGGGNTEAFF; CDR3nt: TGCGCCAGCAGCGGGGGAGGGAACACTGAAGCTTTCTTT
abundance: -; d_gene: TRBD2; j_gene: TRBJ2-7; v_gene: TRBV29-1; CDR3aa: CSVELGASGSPLSYEQYF; CDR3nt: TGCAGCGTTGAATTGGGGGCTAGCGGGAGTCCTCTGTCCTACGAGCAGTACTTC
abundance: -; d_gene: -; j_gene: TRBJ1-4; v_gene: TRBV7-8; CDR3aa: CASSLEFGALNEKLFF; CDR3nt: TGTGCCAGCAGCTTAGAGTTTGGGGCCCTTAATGAAAAACTGTTTTTT
abundance: once; d_gene: TRBD1; j_gene: TRBJ1-5; v_gene: TRBV6-5; CDR3aa: CASRTGGSNQPQHF; CDR3nt: TGTGCCAGCAGGACAGGGGGGAGCAATCAGCCCCAGCATTTT
abundance: -; d_gene: -; j_gene: TRBJ1-3; v_gene: TRBV19; CDR3aa: CASSTRARNTIYF; CDR3nt: TGTGCCAGTAGTACCAGGGCTAGAAACACCATATATTTT
abundance: -; d_gene: -; j_gene: TRBJ2-7; v_gene: TRBV21-1; CDR3aa: CASSKVIPGISEQYF; CDR3nt: TGTGCCAGCAGCAAAGTAATACCAGGGATCTCCGAGCAGTACTTC
abundance: -; d_gene: -; j_gene: TRBJ2-1; v_gene: TRBV7-9; CDR3aa: CASSVTSIHNEQFF; CDR3nt: TGTGCCAGCAGCGTCACTAGCATCCACAATGAGCAGTTCTTC
abundance: -; d_gene: TRBD1; j_gene: TRBJ1-4; v_gene: TRBV7-9; CDR3aa: CASSPPPGQGQWKLFF; CDR3nt: TGTGCCAGCAGCCCCCCACCGGGACAGGGGCAATGGAAACTGTTTTTT
abundance: -; d_gene: -; j_gene: TRBJ1-2; v_gene: TRBV7-8; CDR3aa: CASSPGGGYGYTF; CDR3nt: TGTGCCAGCAGTCCCGGCGGAGGCTATGGCTACACCTTC
abundance: -; d_gene: TRBD2; j_gene: TRBJ2-7; v_gene: TRBV27; CDR3aa: CASSLRDPLAENSYEQYF; CDR3nt: TGTGCCAGCAGTTTAAGGGACCCCCTAGCGGAAAACTCCTACGAGCAGTACTTC
abundance: -; d_gene: -; j_gene: TRBJ1-2; v_gene: TRBV15; CDR3aa: CATTSGYGYTF; CDR3nt: TGTGCCACCACCTCAGGCTATGGCTACACCTTC
abundance: -; d_gene: TRBD1; j_gene: TRBJ1-3; v_gene: TRBV5-1; CDR3aa: CASARTGNFMAGNTIYF; CDR3nt: TGCGCCAGCGCCAGGACAGGGAATTTTATGGCTGGAAACACCATATATTTT